This entry lists 30 T cell receptor beta chains sequenced from one sample in a study of blood T cells in healthy people across ages. Alongside a J-beta primer mix, a sample-barcoded 5' primer served in a second PCR lasting roughly 6 to 12 cycles. In TCRdb, the 5' RACE reads were re-called with MiXCR into one record per CDR3 protein. The table records 450,000 to 650,000 distinct CDR3 sequences, less than 25% of them present only once. The same sample was also studied in work on T cells of mothers and their children.

What was sequenced was blood. Receptors were obtained from a boy aged 5-17 years in good health.

The chain links TRBV19 to TRBJ2-5, with D uncertain. Gene TRBJ2-7 matches the end of the DNA better, so the J call may be wrong. The CDR3 loop spans 11 amino acids. Germline lookup yields CDR1 LNHDA and CDR2 SQIVND (reference sequence). CDR3: CASSSGSEQYF. Written as DNA, the CDR3 is TGTGCCAGTAGTTCCGGGTCCGAGCAGTACTTC.

At least ten counts were recorded for this clonotype. The chain recombines TRBV5-1 with TRBJ2-5, with D perhaps TRBD1 (6 bases). Germline loops: CDR1 SGHRS, CDR2 YFSETQ. Trimming pared 3 bases from V and 3 bases from J, leaving 15 bases between. The CDR3 spans 15 residues. The CDR3 sequence is CASSWEGQGKETQYF. The CDR3 DNA is TGCGCCAGCAGCTGGGAAGGGCAGGGGAAAGAGACCCAGTACTTC.

V is TRBV11-2 and J is TRBJ2-5; the D gene is possibly TRBD2 (6 bases). This CDR3 is built from 16 residues. Germline V lookup: CDR1 SGHAT, CDR2 FQNNGV. V was trimmed by 5 bases and J by 2 bases, leaving 18 bases between them. CDR3: CASSPSKLGGQETQYF. The CDR3, as DNA: TGTGCCAGCAGCCCCTCGAAACTAGGAGGGCAAGAGACCCAGTACTTC.

J is TRBJ1-2 and V is TRBV6-5, with TRBD1 matching 9 bases. The V and J ends lost 7 bases and 7 bases, in that order; junction bases with no gene match: 7. Germline loops: CDR1 MNHEY, CDR2 SVGAGI. The CDR3 has 13 amino acids. CDR3 DNA sequence: TGTGCCAGCACTACGGACAGGGGTGGTGGCTACACCTTC. Residues: CASTTDRGGGYTF.

This clonotype turned up a few times. The gene calls are TRBV5-4 and TRBJ2-2; D unclear. From germline, CDR1 is SGHNT and CDR2 YYREEE (reference sequence). This CDR3 contains 15 residues. V lost 3 bases to trimming and J lost 4 bases, with 13 bases between them. The CDR3 sequence is CASSSHLTGTGELFF. CDR3 DNA sequence: TGTGCCAGCAGCTCGCACCTGACTGGCACCGGGGAGCTGTTTTTT. Complete variable domain (other parts from reference TRBV5-4 and TRBJ2-2): ETGVTQSPTHLIKTRGQQVTLRCSSQSGHNTVSWYQQALGQGPQFIFQYYREEENGRGNFPPRFSGLQFPNYSSELNVNALELDDSALYLCASSSHLTGTGELFFGEGSRLTVL.

This clonotype came up many times. This chain connects TRBV6-5 to TRBJ1-5, with D unresolved. Germline V gene sequence: CDR1 MNHEY, CDR2 SVGAGI. CDR3 size: 13 residues. V lost 2 bases and J lost 7, with 9 bases in between. DNA of the CDR3: TGTGCCAGCAGTTACAGCAGGAAGCAGCCCCAGCATTTT. Translating gives CASSYSRKQPQHF.

This chain joins TRBV2 and TRBJ1-2; 8 bases match TRBD1. V trimming: 2 bases; J trimming: 4 bases; junction bases outside the gene matches: 6. CDR1 and CDR2 from the germline V gene are SNHLY and FYNNEI. The CDR3 has 15 amino acids. The CDR3 reads CASSESGQGIYGYTF. The CDR3 DNA follows: TGTGCCAGCAGTGAATCAGGACAGGGTATCTATGGCTACACCTTC.

The rearrangement links TRBV9 to TRBJ2-5; 10 bases map to TRBD2. The CDR3 totals 16 residues. J was trimmed by 5 bases and V by 2 bases; bases with no gene match: 9. The germline CDR1 and CDR2 sequences are SGDLS and YYNGEE. The CDR3 is CASSVGRLAGAETQYF. CDR3 nucleotides: TGTGCCAGCAGCGTCGGGAGGCTAGCGGGGGCGGAGACCCAGTACTTC.

The chain combines TRBV5-1 with TRBJ2-7, with 8 bases fitting TRBD1. CDR1 is SGHRS and CDR2 is YFSETQ in the germline V gene. V was clipped by 6 bases and J by 2 bases; unmatched bases: 4. The CDR3 sequence is 13 residues long. The CDR3: CASNGQGPYEQYF. The CDR3 DNA is TGCGCCAGCAACGGACAGGGCCCCTACGAGCAGTACTTC. Drawing the rest from reference TRBV5-1 and TRBJ2-7, the complete variable domain is KAGVTQTPRYLIKTRGQQVTLSCSPISGHRSVSWYQQTPGQGLQFLFEYFSETQRNKGNFPGRFSGRQFSNSRSEMNVSTLELGDSALYLCASNGQGPYEQYFGPGTRLTVT.

This clonotype showed up just a few times. V usage is TRBV5-6 and J usage is TRBJ1-1; no firm D call. The CDR3 has 17 amino acids. Trimming cost V 0 bases and J 0 bases, with 15 bases left between them. The germline V gene has CDR1 SGHDT and CDR2 YYEEEE. This CDR3 is CASSLVEGLDMNTEAFF. DNA for the CDR3: TGTGCCAGCAGCTTGGTAGAGGGCCTCGACATGAACACTGAAGCTTTCTTT. Complete variable domain (other parts from reference TRBV5-6 and TRBJ1-1): DAGVTQSPTHLIKTRGQQVTLRCSPKSGHDTVSWYQQALGQGPQFIFQYYEEEERQRGNFPDRFSGHQFPNYSSELNVNALLLGDSALYLCASSLVEGLDMNTEAFFGQGTRLTVV.

In its sample, this clonotype was seen a few times. The rearrangement uses TRBV28 and TRBJ2-3; D gene unclear. V gave up 5 bases and J gave up 6 bases, with 12 bases separating them. Germline V gene lookup returns CDR1 MDHEN and CDR2 SYDVKM. The CDR3 spans 13 residues. CDR3 amino acids: CASSPRSSDTQYF. CDR3 sequence (DNA): TGTGCCAGCAGTCCGCGCTCTTCGGATACGCAGTATTTT.

There are a few counts of this clonotype. The rearrangement links TRBV7-9 to TRBJ1-4, with unresolved D. V gave up 3 bases and J gave up 11 bases, with 13 bases separating them. There are 13 residues in the CDR3. Per germline, CDR1 SEHNR and CDR2 FQNEAQ (reference sequence). CDR3 sequence reads: CASSFGPSGKLFF. CDR3 DNA sequence: TGTGCCAGCAGCTTCGGACCCTCGGGGAAACTGTTTTTT.

This clonotype showed up just a few times. The rearrangement joins TRBV20-1 to TRBJ2-4; TRBD2 agrees at 9 bases. CDR3 length equals 17 residues. Trimming removed 2 bases from V and 0 bases from J; junction bases left unmatched: 8. Germline V gene sequence: CDR1 DFQATT, CDR2 SNEGSKA (reference sequence). The CDR3 spells CSARSSASGIAKNIQYF. CDR3 bases: TGCAGTGCTAGATCTTCGGCTAGCGGGATAGCCAAAAACATTCAGTACTTC.

This clonotype was picked up a small number of times. Sequence at one end of the junction differs from germline and may be a read error. This chain joins TRBV12-5 and TRBJ2-2; possibly TRBD2 for D (5 bases). CDR1 LGHNT and CDR2 FRNRAP come from the germline V gene. This CDR3 contains 12 residues. CDR3 loop: CASGLRTGELFF. CDR3 sequence (DNA): TGTGCTAGTGGTTTGAGGACCGGGGAGTTGTTTTTT.

The chain is built from TRBV5-5 and TRBJ1-5; D is perhaps TRBD1 (6 bases). This CDR3 region has 15 residues. CDR1 and CDR2 (germline): SGHKS, YYEKEE (reference sequence). Trimming pared 2 bases from V and 0 bases from J, leaving 9 bases between. The CDR3 DNA is TGTGCCAGCAGCTTTGCAGGGGATAGCAATCAGCCCCAGCATTTT. This codes for CASSFAGDSNQPQHF.

Many counts were recorded for this clonotype. The chain links TRBV20-1 to TRBJ2-5; 10 bases align to TRBD2. The CDR3 runs 14 residues. Germline CDR1 reads DFQATT; CDR2 reads SNEGSKA (reference sequence). J was trimmed by 5 bases and V by 3 bases; bases with no gene match: 6. CDR3 DNA sequence: TGCAGTGCTAGCCGCGGACTAGCGGCGGAGACCCAGTACTTC. It specifies CSASRGLAAETQYF.

The chain combines TRBV27 with TRBJ1-1; D is ambiguous. The germline V gene encodes CDR1 MNHEY and CDR2 SMNVEV (reference sequence). Trimming shortened V by 2 bases and J by 4 bases, and 11 bases separated the two germline ends. CDR3 length equals 14 residues. The CDR3 DNA sequence: TGTGCCAGCAGTTTAAGAAGGGTCGGCACTGAAGCTTTCTTT. Amino acid sequence: CASSLRRVGTEAFF.

This clonotype appeared a few times. The V gene is TRBV6-6, the J gene TRBJ1-1; 8 bases fit TRBD1. Germline CDR1 and CDR2: MNHNY and SVGAGI (reference sequence). V lost 5 bases, J lost 1 base, and 6 bases stayed unmatched. CDR3 length equals 15 residues. CDR3 residues: CASSHPDRANTEAFF. In DNA form, the CDR3 reads TGTGCCAGCAGTCACCCGGACAGGGCGAACACTGAAGCTTTCTTT.

V and J are TRBV28 and TRBJ2-7; TRBD1 agrees at 7 bases. The junction had 9 bases not matched to a gene; V was cut back by 3 bases and J by 7 bases. CDR1 and CDR2 from the germline V gene are MDHEN and SYDVKM. This CDR3 is 14 amino acids long. CDR3 nucleotides: TGTGCCAGCAGTTTCCGAGACAGGGTGTTGGAGCAGTACTTC. The encoded protein is CASSFRDRVLEQYF.

This clonotype showed up just a few times. This CDR3 reads CSARAGGGRVIYEQYF. The CDR3 nucleotides are TGCAGTGCTAGAGCAGGAGGCGGGAGGGTTATCTACGAGCAGTACTTC. The rearrangement joins TRBV20-1 to TRBJ2-5; 9 bases match TRBD2. The DNA end is a closer match to TRBJ2-7, so the J assignment may be wrong. The CDR3 runs to 16 residues. CDR1 DFQATT and CDR2 SNEGSKA come from the germline V gene (reference sequence).

This clonotype appeared a few times. The chain employs TRBV15 and TRBJ2-5, with D unresolved. Per germline, CDR1 LNHNV and CDR2 YYDKDF (reference sequence). Deletions cut 0 bases from V and 0 bases from J, with 2 bases between. The CDR3 spans 13 residues. The CDR3 bases are TGTGCCACCAGCAGAGAAGACCAAGAGACCCAGTACTTC. Protein sequence: CATSREDQETQYF. The full variable domain, rest sourced from reference TRBV15 and TRBJ2-5, is DAMVIQNPRYQVTQFGKPVTLSCSQTLNHNVMYWYQQKSSQAPKLLFHYYDKDFNNEADTPDNFQSRRPNTSFCFLDIRSPGLGDTAMYLCATSREDQETQYFGPGTRLLVL.

The V gene is TRBV29-1, the J gene TRBJ2-3; D gene uncertain. Germline V gene sequence: CDR1 SQVTM, CDR2 ANQGSEA. Trimming pared 2 bases from V and 4 bases from J, leaving 10 bases between. The CDR3 length is 13 residues. For the CDR3, the DNA is TGCAGCGTTGAATTTCCGGGTTCAGATACGCAGTATTTT. Translation gives CSVEFPGSDTQYF.

Of note for this clonotype: Its ends do not fully match the called genes, so a read error is possible. This rearrangement joins TRBV6-5 to TRBJ2-6; 10 bases are a match to TRBD1. The CDR3 contains 14 residues. Germline assignment: CDR1 MNHEY and CDR2 SVGAGI. CDR3 in amino acids: CASSPRQGANVPTF. In DNA, the CDR3 is TGTGCCAGCAGCCCAAGACAGGGGGCCAACGTCCCGACTTTC.

The chain uses TRBV20-1 and TRBJ2-1; no clear D gene. Germline V gene data show CDR1 as DFQATT and CDR2 as SNEGSKA (reference sequence). CDR3 size: 9 residues. V gave up 3 bases and J gave up 9 bases, with 3 bases separating them. CDR3 coding DNA: TGCAGTGCTAGCACTGAGCAGTTCTTC. Its protein is CSASTEQFF.

The chain links TRBV4-3 to TRBJ2-7, with D perhaps TRBD2 (6 bases). Germline CDR1 reads LGHNA; CDR2 reads YSLEER. V lost 1 base and J lost 4, with 11 bases in between. The CDR3 contains 14 residues. In nucleotides, the CDR3 is TGCGCCAGCAGCCAAGGGGACTTAAGTTACGAGCAGTACTTC. Encoded protein: CASSQGDLSYEQYF.

The sample holds a few counts of this clonotype. The genes are TRBV7-2 and TRBJ2-3; possibly TRBD1 for D (5 bases). Germline CDR1 SGHTA, CDR2 FQGNSA. Trimming stripped 5 bases from V and 5 bases from J, with 14 bases between. CDR3 length: 14 amino acids. This CDR3 is CASSIRQGRDTQYF. The CDR3 DNA follows: TGTGCCAGCAGCATTCGTCAGGGTAGAGATACGCAGTATTTT. The full variable domain, its missing parts supplied by reference TRBV7-2 and TRBJ2-3, is GAGVSQSPSNKVTEKGKDVELRCDPISGHTALYWYRQSLGQGLEFLIYFQGNSAPDKSGLPSDRFSAERTGGSVSTLTIQRTQQEDSAVYLCASSIRQGRDTQYFGPGTRLTVL.

On this clonotype: A read error is possible here, since a much larger clone lies one base away. The V gene is TRBV7-8, the J gene TRBJ2-5; TRBD1 matches 10 bases. The CDR3 length is 16 residues. Germline CDR1 is SGHVS and CDR2 is FQNEAQ. CDR3 amino acids: CASSPLTGTGEETQCF. CDR3 nucleotides: TGTGCCAGCAGCCCCTTAACGGGGACAGGGGAAGAGACCCAGTGCTTC.

V gene TRBV20-1 combines with J gene TRBJ2-7; 8 nucleotides line up with TRBD1. This CDR3 contains 14 residues. CDR1 DFQATT and CDR2 SNEGSKA come from the germline V gene (reference sequence). V lost 6 bases to trimming and J lost 5 bases; unmatched junction nucleotides: 12. The DNA for the CDR3 is TGCAGTGCCGGGACAGGAGTCGCAGCCCACGAGCAGTACTTC. Translated, it gives CSAGTGVAAHEQYF.

This clonotype appeared a few times. This chain uses TRBV6-1 with TRBJ2-5; 11 bases are a match to TRBD2. The J call could be wrong; TRBJ2-1 is a better fit for the DNA end. This CDR3 comprises 15 residues. Germline V lookup: CDR1 MNHNS, CDR2 SASEGT. CDR3 in amino acids: CASTVTSGGYNEQFF. DNA of the CDR3: TGTGCCAGCACCGTAACTAGCGGGGGTTACAATGAGCAGTTCTTC.

This clonotype was picked up a small number of times. V usage is TRBV4-2 and J usage is TRBJ2-3, with 8 bases fitting TRBD2. V shed 3 bases and J 4 bases; nucleotides not matched to a gene: 9. Germline CDR1 is LGHNA and CDR2 is YNFKEQ. The CDR3 covers 16 residues. The CDR3: CASSHRGREVADTQYF. CDR3 nucleotide sequence: TGTGCCAGCAGCCACCGCGGGCGGGAGGTCGCAGATACGCAGTATTTT.